The rows below give T cell receptor beta chains drawn from one sample of a study of technical replicates of blood from several donors. Generated by immunoSEQ multiplex PCR, the TCRdb table keeps only in-frame clones and is missing some. Among roughly 69,000 clones, around 90% were seen once, and the ten largest hold under 6.5%. Material: PBMCs. Every receptor here comes from a human donor in good health. Some clones in this sample may be carry-over from other donors' samples. Each CDR3 is given with its conserved first and last residue. A D gene is named only where the DNA matches it firmly. Rows give clone size only sometimes, using once, few, many, or a class for an expanded clone.

J gene,V gene,D gene,clone size,CDR3 DNA,CDR3 protein
TRBJ1-5,TRBV4-1,-,-,TGCGCCAGCAGCCAAGAGGACCCATCGAGCGGGAGGTGGCAGCCCCAGCATTTT,CASSQEDPSSGRWQPQHF
TRBJ2-6,TRBV29-1,-,-,TGCAGCGTTGTCTTGGGGGCAGCTGGGGCCAACGTCCTGACTTTC,CSVVLGAAGANVLTF
TRBJ2-7,TRBV20-1,TRBD2,-,TGCAGTGCTAGTTTAGCGGGGGAGCAGTACTTC,CSASLAGEQYF
TRBJ2-7,TRBV14,TRBD1,-,TGTGCCAGCAGCCAAGATATTTGGACAGGGGGCGAGCAGTACTTC,CASSQDIWTGGEQYF
TRBJ1-2,TRBV5-5,-,-,TGTGCCAGCAGCTTGCAGGGAACAGGAATCTATGGCTACACCTTC,CASSLQGTGIYGYTF
TRBJ1-5,TRBV25-1,-,once,TGTGCCAGCAGTGTCGGAGGTAGCAATCAGCCCCAGCATTTT,CASSVGGSNQPQHF
TRBJ1-5,TRBV5-6,TRBD1,-,TGTGCCAGCAGCTTGACGTTTTCTGGGACAGGCGATAGCAATCAGCCCCAGCATTTT,CASSLTFSGTGDSNQPQHF
TRBJ2-1,TRBV9,-,-,TGTGCCAGCAGTAACGGACACTACTCCTACAATGAGCAGTTCTTC,CASSNGHYSYNEQFF
TRBJ2-7,TRBV11-2,TRBD2,-,TGTGCCAGCAGCTTAGTGGCGGGAGTGGACGAGCAGTACTTC,CASSLVAGVDEQYF
TRBJ2-3,TRBV6-5,TRBD2,-,TGTGCCAGCAGTGACTCGAGTGGGGGGGCAGATACGCAGTATTTT,CASSDSSGGADTQYF
TRBJ2-7,TRBV23-1,TRBD1,-,TGCGCCAGCAGCCCCGGGGTCAGGGGGTACGAGCAGTACTTC,CASSPGVRGYEQYF
TRBJ2-7,TRBV9,TRBD2,-,TGTGCCAGCAGCGTAGCAGCGGGGGGCGTCTACGAGCAGTACTTC,CASSVAAGGVYEQYF
TRBJ2-2,TRBV7-3,TRBD2,-,TGTGCCAGCAGCTTAAGGCCCCCTTTAGCGGGGACCGGGGAGCTGTTTTTT,CASSLRPPLAGTGELFF
TRBJ2-5,TRBV15,-,-,TGTGCCACCAGCAGAGGGTTTAGTGGAGAGACCCAGTACTTC,CATSRGFSGETQYF
TRBJ2-5,TRBV5-6,-,-,TGTGCCAGCAGCTTGGGTAGCGTGGAGGAGACCCAGTACTTC,CASSLGSVEETQYF
TRBJ1-4,TRBV6-4,TRBD1,-,TGTGCCAGCAGTGTTACCGGGACAGCAGGTGAAAAACTGTTTTTT,CASSVTGTAGEKLFF
TRBJ2-7,TRBV7-2,TRBD2,-,TGTGCCAGCAGCTTAGCGTGGACTAGCGGGGGGGCTGGCGAGCAGTACTTC,CASSLAWTSGGAGEQYF
TRBJ1-2,TRBV7-2,TRBD1,-,TGTGCCAGCAGCTTCAGGACAGGGAACTATGGCTACACCTTC,CASSFRTGNYGYTF
TRBJ2-1,TRBV5-1,-,once,TGCGCCAGCAGCTTGGCCGGGAGTACTGAGCAGTTCTTC,CASSLAGSTEQFF
TRBJ2-1,TRBV4-3,-,-,TGCGCCAGCAGCCTACGCCGTGCAGGGAATGAGCAGTTCTTC,CASSLRRAGNEQFF
TRBJ1-3,TRBV9,-,-,TGTGCCAGCAGCGTTGGCGGCACCATATATTTT,CASSVGGTIYF
TRBJ1-6,TRBV14,TRBD1,few,TGTGCCAGCAGCCAAGGGGCAGGGGGCAATTCACCCCTCCACTTT,CASSQGAGGNSPLHF
TRBJ2-7,TRBV10-3,-,-,TGTGCCATCAGTGAGTCCGACAGGGGACTAAAGCAGTACTTC,CAISESDRGLKQYF
TRBJ1-2,TRBV11-2,-,-,TGTGCCAGCAGCTTACTCAGAGGAGGCTACACCTTC,CASSLLRGGYTF
TRBJ1-1,TRBV12-5,TRBD1,-,TGTGCTAGTGGTTTGGATACCATACAGGGGGGACTGACTGAAGCTTTCTTT,CASGLDTIQGGLTEAFF
TRBJ2-3,TRBV6-5,TRBD2,-,TGTGCCAGCAGTTTTATGGGGGGGAGCACAGATACGCAGTATTTT,CASSFMGGSTDTQYF
TRBJ2-1,TRBV6-1,TRBD2,-,TGTGCCAGCACCTCGGGGCGGGAGAGGAATGAGCAGTTCTTC,CASTSGRERNEQFF
TRBJ2-1,TRBV9,TRBD2,-,TGTGCCAGCAGCGTAGTTCAGCGGGAGGGCAGTGAGCAGTTCTTC,CASSVVQREGSEQFF
TRBJ2-7,TRBV4-3,-,-,TGCGCCAGCAGCCAAGTGCCAGGGGTCGGCTACGAGCAGTACTTC,CASSQVPGVGYEQYF
TRBJ1-1,TRBV6-1,-,-,TGTGCCAGCAGCGTGGGGGACACACCTTACACTGAAGCTTTCTTT,CASSVGDTPYTEAFF
TRBJ1-5,TRBV30,TRBD1,few,TGTGCCTGGAGTGTACGTGGACAGGGGGATCAGCCCCAGCATTTT,CAWSVRGQGDQPQHF
TRBJ1-2,TRBV6-5,TRBD1,few,TGTGCCACCCAGGACAGGCTTAACTATGGCTACACCTTC,CATQDRLNYGYTF
TRBJ2-7,TRBV6-6,-,-,TGTGCCAGCAACCCAACCCTAAGCGGTAGGGGGATGGAGCAGTACTTC,CASNPTLSGRGMEQYF
TRBJ2-5,TRBV5-1,TRBD1,-,TGCGCCAGCAGCTCCCGGGACAGTGGAGAGACCCAGTACTTC,CASSSRDSGETQYF
TRBJ1-5,TRBV7-3,-,-,TGTGCCAGCAGCGCCCAGGGGATTGATCAGCCCCAGCATTTT,CASSAQGIDQPQHF
TRBJ2-7,TRBV11-2,TRBD2,-,TGTGCCAACAAGGGACTAGCGGGAGAATACGAGCAGTACTTC,CANKGLAGEYEQYF
TRBJ2-1,TRBV10-3,-,-,TGTGCCATCAGTGAGGGAAAGGCGCCAGGGGCGCAGTTCTTC,CAISEGKAPGAQFF
TRBJ2-2,TRBV12-5,-,-,TGTGCTAGTGGCCCGGACAGGAACACCGGGGAGCTGTTTTTT,CASGPDRNTGELFF
TRBJ2-5,TRBV7-8,TRBD2,-,TGTGCCAGCAGCTTACGCCTGGGCGGGAGGTTAGAGACCCAGTACTTC,CASSLRLGGRLETQYF
TRBJ2-2,TRBV2,-,once,TGTGCCAGCAGCTTCGACAGGTCCGGGGAGCTGTTTTTT,CASSFDRSGELFF
TRBJ1-6,TRBV5-1,-,-,TGCGCCAGCAGCTTGCGTGACAGATATAATTCACCCCTCCACTTT,CASSLRDRYNSPLHF
TRBJ2-7,TRBV4-1,-,few,TGCGCCAGCAGCTACTCTAGCGCTAATTACGAGCAGTACTTC,CASSYSSANYEQYF
TRBJ2-2,TRBV5-6,-,-,TGTGCCAGCAGCTTTGGCCACCTCGCGAACACCGGGGAGCTGTTTTTT,CASSFGHLANTGELFF
TRBJ2-7,TRBV7-2,-,-,TGTGCCAGCAGCTTAGGGGGGGGCCTACGAGAGTACTTC,CASSLGGGLREYF
TRBJ1-5,TRBV18,-,-,TGTGCCAGCTCACCCGGACTTAATCAGCCCCAGCATTTT,CASSPGLNQPQHF
TRBJ1-5,TRBV18,TRBD1,-,TGTGCCAGCTCATTCGGACAGGGGCGCGAGCCCCAGCATTTT,CASSFGQGREPQHF
TRBJ1-2,TRBV5-6,TRBD1,-,TGTGCCAGCAGCGCCTACGAGGGGGCTCACACCTTC,CASSAYEGAHTF
TRBJ2-7,TRBV16,-,-,TGTGCCAGCAGCCGTTACAGGGATTACGAGCAGTACTTC,CASSRYRDYEQYF
TRBJ1-4,TRBV28,-,-,TGTGCCAGCAGCTCCCTTTGGGTGGGGGGGTTCGAAAAACTGTTTTTT,CASSSLWVGGFEKLFF
TRBJ1-1,TRBV7-2,TRBD1,-,TGTGCCAGCAGCTCACAGGGGATGAACACTGAAGCTTTCTTT,CASSSQGMNTEAFF
TRBJ2-2,TRBV7-3,-,-,TGTGCCAGCAGCTTATACGGGAACACCGGGGAGCTGTTTTTT,CASSLYGNTGELFF
TRBJ2-7,TRBV11-2,-,once,TGTGCCAGCAGCTTAGTGCCGGGCGAGCAGTACTTC,CASSLVPGEQYF
TRBJ2-7,TRBV6-1,-,-,TGTGCCAGCAGGACCCCGGGGAGAGGCTACGAGCAGTACTTC,CASRTPGRGYEQYF
TRBJ1-1,TRBV11-2,-,-,TGTGCCAGCAGCCCTCAGGGGATAACTGAAGCTTTCTTT,CASSPQGITEAFF
TRBJ2-3,TRBV7-8,-,-,TGTGCCAGCAGCTTGGTCGAGCGGTCAAGCACAGATACGCAGTATTTT,CASSLVERSSTDTQYF
TRBJ2-5,TRBV5-4,TRBD1,-,TGTGCCAGCAGCCCCAACAGGGGGGAGACCCAGTACTTC,CASSPNRGETQYF
TRBJ2-3,TRBV5-4,-,-,TGTGCCAGCAGCTTGGCAGGCGTGTCAGATACGCAGTATTTT,CASSLAGVSDTQYF